Presented here are 13 T cell receptor beta chains from one specimen sequenced in a study of T cells in women clearing cervical HPV infection. Using immunoSEQ multiplex PCR, the repertoire was profiled, and TCRdb retains in-frame clones only, with some absent. The sample has around 19,000 clones, and its top ten clones hold approximately 15%. Sequenced sample: blood buffy coat. Receptors were obtained from a woman aged 18 to 75 with a cervical HPV16 infection that either progressed to CIN3+ or cleared (not recorded which).

On this clone: The missing CDR3 end, 3 residues past where the read stops, is filled in from the germline J gene. The chain couples TRBV4-2 to TRBJ1-2; D is ambiguous. Trimming cost V 0 bases and J 4 bases, with 12 bases left between them. CDR1 and CDR2 (germline): LGHNA, YNFKEQ. The CDR3 contains 15 residues. The CDR3 bases that were read are TGTGCCAGCAGCCAAGATACAACAGTCTCCTATGGC. Protein: CASSQDTTVSYG. The CDR3 in its entirety is CASSQDTTVSYGYTF.

Remarks on this clone: Read coverage stops 3 residues before the CDR3 terminus; the germline J gene supplies the remainder. The chain is built from TRBV29-1 and TRBJ2-5, with TRBD1 matching 9 bases. The CDR3 totals 13 residues. V trimming: 1 base; J trimming: 7 bases; junction bases outside the gene matches: 4. CDR1 and CDR2 (germline): SQVTM, ANQGSEA. The CDR3 bases that were read are TGCAGCGTTGAAGGTGGGGGACAGGGGACC. Protein product: CSVEGGGQGT. The whole CDR3 reads CSVEGGGQGTQYF.

On this clone: The read terminates 3 residues before the CDR3 end, so the remaining end is supplied by the germline J gene. The chain combines TRBV23-1 with TRBJ1-2; D possibly corresponds to TRBD1 (5 bases). TRBV23-1 is an open reading frame, and its role is uncertain. This CDR3 has 16 residues. V lost 0 bases, J lost 4 bases, and 15 bases lay in between. CDR3 DNA (partial): TGCGCCAGCAGTCAATCGGGGGGTTGTGGGCCCTATGGC. This translates into CASSQSGGCGPYG. Given in full, the CDR3 is CASSQSGGCGPYGYTF.

Notes on this clone: The sequenced fragment ends 3 residues before the CDR3 boundary, so the rest is inferred from the germline J gene. This sequence joins TRBV6-2 or TRBV6-3 and TRBJ2-7; 10 bases are a match to TRBD1. The germline V gene encodes CDR1 MNHEY and CDR2 SVGEGT. This CDR3 has 16 residues. The V gene end was trimmed by 0 bases and the J gene end by 5 bases; junction bases not matched to a gene: 7. The CDR3 is CASSYSPFDRGHEQYF. The DNA read from the CDR3 is TGTGCCAGCAGTTACTCCCCCTTCGACAGGGGGCACGAG.

The CDR3 here is CASSGTGAFEAFF. The sequenced CDR3 bases are TGTGCCAGCAGCGGCACAGGGGCGTTTGAA. This sequence joins TRBV11-2 and TRBJ1-1, with 7 bases identical to TRBD1. The observed sequence ends 3 residues before the CDR3 terminus, with the missing tail filled in from the germline J gene. From germline, CDR1 is SGHAT and CDR2 FQNNGV. This CDR3 comprises 13 residues. Germline trimming cut 5 bases from V and 7 bases from J; bases unmatched to any gene: 7.

As for this clone: The read finishes 3 residues shy of the CDR3 end, and the germline J gene is used to complete it. The J gene is TRBJ2-3, the V gene TRBV19; D may be TRBD1 (6 bases). The V gene's germline CDR1 is LNHDA and CDR2 SQIVND (reference sequence). This CDR3 has 15 amino acids. CDR3 DNA, as far as it was read: TGTGCCAGTAGAGCGGCAGGGGAGTTTCGGCAGCCG. Translated: CASRAAGEFRQP. The complete CDR3 protein is CASRAAGEFRQPQYF.

As for this clone: The CDR3 extends 3 residues past the end of the read, so its final part is completed from the germline J gene. This rearrangement joins TRBV13 to TRBJ1-2, with TRBD1 matching over 9 bases. CDR1 and CDR2 from the germline V gene are PRHDT and FYEKMQ (reference sequence). V gave up 4 bases and J gave up 4 bases; unmatched junction bases: 7. The length of the CDR3 is 15 residues. Partial CDR3 DNA: TGTGCCAGCAGCTGGGGGACAGGGAGAGGCTATGGC. Translating gives CASSWGTGRGYG. The CDR3 reads in full as CASSWGTGRGYGYTF. The full variable domain, rest sourced from reference TRBV13 and TRBJ1-2, is AAGVIQSPRHLIKEKRETATLKCYPIPRHDTVYWYQQGPGQDPQFLISFYEKMQSDKGSIPDRFSAQQFSDYHSELNMSSLELGDSALYFCASSWGTGRGYGYTFGSGTRLTVV.

Turning to this clone: The read ends 3 residues shy of where the CDR3 ends; the end is completed using the germline J gene. The chain recombines TRBV19 with TRBJ2-3; 9 bases fit TRBD1. CDR3 length equals 15 residues. Germline V gene sequence: CDR1 LNHDA, CDR2 SQIVND (reference sequence). CDR3 region: CASSGGQGGNQPQYF. CDR3 bases read: TGTGCCAGTAGTGGGGGACAGGGTGGCAATCAGCCG.

Regarding this clone: The CDR3 is cut off 3 residues early in the read; its end comes from the germline J gene. The chain has TRBV10-1 and TRBJ2-4, with 10 bases identical to TRBD1. CDR3 size: 13 residues. Germline CDR1 and CDR2: WNHNN and SYGVQD (reference sequence). J gave up 9 bases and V 2 bases, and 1 base lay outside the gene matches. CDR3 protein: CASSERDRGIQYF. Partial CDR3 DNA: TGCGCCAGCAGTGAGAGGGACAGGGGCATT.

Details on this clone: The read gets to within 3 residues of the CDR3 end, and the germline J gene fills in the rest. The rearrangement links TRBV19 to TRBJ2-6, with 10 bases matching TRBD1. Trimming at V came to 9 bases and at J to 1 base, leaving 6 bases not matched to a gene. CDR1 and CDR2 from the germline V gene are LNHDA and SQIVND (reference sequence). CDR3 size: 16 residues. Incomplete CDR3 DNA: TGTGCCAGCGGACAGGGGGAATTATCTGGGGCCAACGTC. Residues: CASGQGELSGANV. The full CDR3 sequence reads CASGQGELSGANVLTF.

Details on this clone: The read ends 3 residues shy of where the CDR3 ends; the end is completed using the germline J gene. This chain links TRBV19 with TRBJ2-4; D is unclear. This CDR3 contains 15 residues. Trimming stripped 1 base from V and 1 base from J, with 8 bases between. CDR1 and CDR2 from the germline V gene are LNHDA and SQIVND (reference sequence). CDR3 DNA, as far as it was read: TGTGCCAGTAGTATAGGTCACACGGCCAAAAACATT. This translates into CASSIGHTAKNI. The CDR3 reads in full as CASSIGHTAKNIQYF.

Notes on this clone: The read falls 3 residues short of the CDR3 end, and the missing part is taken from the germline J gene. The chain has TRBV2 and TRBJ2-2; 7 bases fit TRBD1. Germline CDR1 reads SNHLY; CDR2 reads FYNNEI. The CDR3 is 15 amino acids. Germline trimming cut 3 bases from V and 1 base from J; bases unmatched to any gene: 2. The CDR3 region is CASSDGTVNTGELFF. The DNA read from the CDR3 is TGTGCCAGCAGTGATGGGACAGTGAACACCGGGGAG.

Comments on this clone: The read ends 3 residues early relative to the CDR3; the germline J gene fills the gap. J is TRBJ2-7 and V is TRBV28; D gene unclear. With 2 bases removed from V and 3 bases from J, the gap between germline ends came to 8 bases. The CDR3 has 13 amino acids. The germline gives CDR1 MDHEN, CDR2 SYDVKM. CDR3 DNA, as far as it was read: TGTGCCAGCAGTTTAAATCCGTTCTACGAG. Translating it yields CASSLNPFYE. The CDR3, in full, reads CASSLNPFYEQYF.